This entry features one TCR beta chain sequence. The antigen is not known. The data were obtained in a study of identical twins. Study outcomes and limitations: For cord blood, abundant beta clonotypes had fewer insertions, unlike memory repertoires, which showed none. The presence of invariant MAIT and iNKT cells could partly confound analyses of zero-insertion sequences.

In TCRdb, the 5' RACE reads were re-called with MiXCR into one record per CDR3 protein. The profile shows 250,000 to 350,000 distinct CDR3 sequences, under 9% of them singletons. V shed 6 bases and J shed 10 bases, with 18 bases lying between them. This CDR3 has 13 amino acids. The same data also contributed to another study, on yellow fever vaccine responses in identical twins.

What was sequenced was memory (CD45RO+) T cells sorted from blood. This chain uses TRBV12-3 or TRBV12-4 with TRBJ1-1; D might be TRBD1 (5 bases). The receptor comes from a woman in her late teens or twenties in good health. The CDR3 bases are TGTGCCAGCAGCCTCGGGGGGGAGATGGTAGCTTTCTTT. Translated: CASSLGGEMVAFF.